This T cell receptor beta chain was retrieved from a study of T cell changes during pregnancy in multiple sclerosis. Germline trimming cut 3 bases from V and 2 bases from J; bases unmatched to any gene: 1. The CDR3 runs to 13 residues. Germline V gene lookup returns CDR1 SGHTA and CDR2 FQGNSA. Libraries were prepared by immunoSEQ multiplex PCR; TCRdb keeps only in-frame clonotypes and omits some of them. The data show some 85,000 clones, 94% seen once. The sequence derives from a female donor with multiple sclerosis, enrolled in a pregnancy study. The sequenced sample was peripheral blood, obtained in the third trimester of pregnancy. The chain recombines TRBV7-2 with TRBJ2-7; TRBD1 aligns across 7 bases. The CDR3 protein is CASSFDRAYEQYF. The CDR3 DNA sequence: TGTGCCAGCAGCTTCGACAGGGCCTACGAGCAGTACTTC.